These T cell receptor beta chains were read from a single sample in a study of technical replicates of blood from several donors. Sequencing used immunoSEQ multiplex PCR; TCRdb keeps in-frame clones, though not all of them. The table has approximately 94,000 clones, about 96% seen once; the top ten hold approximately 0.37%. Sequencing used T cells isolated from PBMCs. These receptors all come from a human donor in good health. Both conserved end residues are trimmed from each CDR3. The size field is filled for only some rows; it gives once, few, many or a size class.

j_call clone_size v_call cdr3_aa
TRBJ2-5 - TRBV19 ASSTPPGLQETQY
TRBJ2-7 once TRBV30 AWSATGFSYEQY
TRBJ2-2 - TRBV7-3 ASSWDTTGELF
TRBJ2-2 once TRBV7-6 ASSFGTSGTGELF
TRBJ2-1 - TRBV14 ASSKGTGRGYNEQF
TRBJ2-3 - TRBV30 AWSVGRLGTDTQY
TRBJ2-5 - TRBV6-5 ASSLTSGRGETQY
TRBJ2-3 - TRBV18 ASSPPSLSTDTQY
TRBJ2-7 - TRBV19 ASSLGQGAREQY
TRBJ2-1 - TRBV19 ASSRTSADEQF
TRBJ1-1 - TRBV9 ASSESGQGTEAF
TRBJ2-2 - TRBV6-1 ASRGLAGVTGELF
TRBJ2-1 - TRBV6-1 ASSEVAGFYNEQF
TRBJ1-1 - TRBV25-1 ASSDRQGATEAF
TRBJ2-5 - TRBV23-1 ASATLTQY
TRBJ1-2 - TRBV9 ASSVDLTGGSGGYT
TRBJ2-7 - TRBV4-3 ASSQVSRSRVHEQY
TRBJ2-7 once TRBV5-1 ASHTNLGQGYEQY
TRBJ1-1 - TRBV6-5 ASTHGEEAEAF
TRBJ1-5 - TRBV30 AWSVLGNQPQH
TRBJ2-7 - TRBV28 ASSFEGERFPYEQY
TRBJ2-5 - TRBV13 ASSLLAVETQY